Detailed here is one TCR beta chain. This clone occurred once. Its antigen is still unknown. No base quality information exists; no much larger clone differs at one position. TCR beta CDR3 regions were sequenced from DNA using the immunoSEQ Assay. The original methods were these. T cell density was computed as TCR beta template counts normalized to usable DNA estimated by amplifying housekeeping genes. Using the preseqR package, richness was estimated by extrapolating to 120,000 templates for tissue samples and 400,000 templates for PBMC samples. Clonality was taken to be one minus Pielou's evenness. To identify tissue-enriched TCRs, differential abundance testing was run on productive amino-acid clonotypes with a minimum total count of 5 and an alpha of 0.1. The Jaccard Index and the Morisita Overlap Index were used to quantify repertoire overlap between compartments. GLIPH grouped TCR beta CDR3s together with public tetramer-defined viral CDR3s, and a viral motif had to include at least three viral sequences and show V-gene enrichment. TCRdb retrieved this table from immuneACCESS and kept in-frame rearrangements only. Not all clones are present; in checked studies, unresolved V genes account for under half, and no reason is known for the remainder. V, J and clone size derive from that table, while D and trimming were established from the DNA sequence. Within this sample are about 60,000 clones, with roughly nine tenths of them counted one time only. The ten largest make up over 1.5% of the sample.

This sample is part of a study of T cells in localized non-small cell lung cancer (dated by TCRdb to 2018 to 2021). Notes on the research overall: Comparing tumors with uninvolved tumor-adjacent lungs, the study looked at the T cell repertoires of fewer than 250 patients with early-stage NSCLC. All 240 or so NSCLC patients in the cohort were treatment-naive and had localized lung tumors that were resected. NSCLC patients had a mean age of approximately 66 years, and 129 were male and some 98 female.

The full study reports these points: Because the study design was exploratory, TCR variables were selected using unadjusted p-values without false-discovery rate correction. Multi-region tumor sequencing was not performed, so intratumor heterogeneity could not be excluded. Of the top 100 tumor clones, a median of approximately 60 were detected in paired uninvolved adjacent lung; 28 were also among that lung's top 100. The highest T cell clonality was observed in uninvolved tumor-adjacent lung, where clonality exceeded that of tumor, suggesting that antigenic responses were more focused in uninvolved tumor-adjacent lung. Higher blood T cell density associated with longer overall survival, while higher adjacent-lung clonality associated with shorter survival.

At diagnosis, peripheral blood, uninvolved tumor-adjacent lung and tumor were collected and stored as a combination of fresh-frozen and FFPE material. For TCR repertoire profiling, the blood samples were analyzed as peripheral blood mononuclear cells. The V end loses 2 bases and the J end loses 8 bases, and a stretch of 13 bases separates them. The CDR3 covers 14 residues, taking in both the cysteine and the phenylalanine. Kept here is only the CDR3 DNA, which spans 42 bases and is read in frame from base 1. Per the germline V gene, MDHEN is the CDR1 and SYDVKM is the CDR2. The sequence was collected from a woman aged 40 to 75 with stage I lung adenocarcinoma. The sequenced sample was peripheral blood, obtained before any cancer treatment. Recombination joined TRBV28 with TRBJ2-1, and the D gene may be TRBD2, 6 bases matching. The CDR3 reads CASSLDLKRDEQFF. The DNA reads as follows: TGTGCCAGCAGTTTAGACCTTAAGCGGGATGAGCAGTTCTTC.